This passage covers 21 T cell receptor beta chains from one sample sequenced in a study of blood T cell repertoires in COVID-19. Sequencing used immunoSEQ multiplex PCR; TCRdb keeps in-frame clones, though not all of them. The sample holds about 300,000 clones, roughly 90% seen once. Sequences were obtained from PBMCs or T cells enriched from blood (not recorded which). These receptors were taken from a woman between 45 and 65 years old who had been exposed to COVID-19.

The V gene is TRBV24-1, the J gene TRBJ2-1; 10 positions match TRBD1. J gave up 7 bases and V 6 bases, and 17 bases lay outside the gene matches. In germline, CDR1 is KGHDR, CDR2 SFDVKD. The CDR3 spans 18 residues. The CDR3 loop is CATSTGGLGTGADNEQFF. Here the CDR3 DNA reads TGTGCCACCAGTACGGGTGGTCTGGGGACAGGGGCTGATAATGAGCAGTTCTTC.

The CDR3 sequence: CASSSETGSDIRGTEAFF. CDR3 in DNA: TGTGCCAGCAGCTCAGAAACAGGGTCGGACATTAGGGGGACTGAAGCTTTCTTT. This chain connects TRBV7-2 to TRBJ1-1; weak D call: TRBD1 (6 bases). Germline loops: CDR1 SGHTA, CDR2 FQGNSA. The CDR3 is 18 amino acids. Trimming stripped 4 bases from V and 5 bases from J, with 26 bases between. Full variable domain (missing parts from reference TRBV7-2 and TRBJ1-1): GAGVSQSPSNKVTEKGKDVELRCDPISGHTALYWYRQSLGQGLEFLIYFQGNSAPDKSGLPSDRFSAERTGGSVSTLTIQRTQQEDSAVYLCASSSETGSDIRGTEAFFGQGTRLTVV.

CDR3 region: CASSFLAGDNNEQFF. CDR3 coding DNA: TGTGCCAGCAGCTTTTTAGCGGGGGACAACAATGAGCAGTTCTTC. V gene TRBV7-2 combines with J gene TRBJ2-1; 9 nucleotides match TRBD2. V lost 3 bases and J lost 5; bases outside the gene matches: 5. Germline V gene data show CDR1 as SGHTA and CDR2 as FQGNSA. This CDR3 is 15 amino acids long.

V gene TRBV5-5 combines with J gene TRBJ2-1; possible D gene TRBD2, 5 bases. From germline, CDR1 is SGHKS and CDR2 YYEKEE (reference sequence). Trimming stripped 1 base from V and 1 base from J, with 6 bases between. There are 14 residues in the CDR3. Here the CDR3 DNA reads TGTGCCAGCAGCTTGACGGGGTCCTACAATGAGCAGTTCTTC. It specifies CASSLTGSYNEQFF.

This rearrangement joins TRBV30 to TRBJ2-3; TRBD2 might be the D (6 bases). Germline V lookup: CDR1 GTSNPN, CDR2 SVGIG (reference sequence). The CDR3 length is 14 residues. Trimming cost V 3 bases and J 5 bases, with 15 bases left between them. The CDR3 sequence: CAWRTSGLGDTQYF. CDR3 sequence (DNA): TGTGCCTGGAGAACCAGCGGGTTGGGAGATACGCAGTATTTT.

The V and J genes are TRBV5-4 and TRBJ2-1; 9 bases line up with TRBD2. The CDR3 is 15 amino acids. Germline V CDR1 and CDR2: SGHNT, YYREEE (reference sequence). V dropped 2 bases and J dropped 4; count of bases not matched to a gene: 4. The chain's CDR3 is CASSFGRGGYNEQFF. CDR3 in DNA: TGTGCCAGCAGCTTTGGGCGGGGGGGTTACAATGAGCAGTTCTTC.

This chain joins TRBV7-9 and TRBJ1-6, with 7 bases that match TRBD1. This CDR3 comprises 12 residues. CDR1 and CDR2 (germline): SEHNR, FQNEAQ (reference sequence). V was pared by 11 bases and J by 7 bases, with 5 bases of the junction left unmatched. CDR3 bases: TGTGCCTTCGGGGACAGAAATTCACCCCTCCACTTT. Protein product: CAFGDRNSPLHF.

V and J are TRBV18 and TRBJ1-2; D is uncertain. Trimming left V 2 bases short and J 7 bases short, with 17 bases between. The CDR3 loop spans 15 amino acids. CDR1 KGHSH and CDR2 LQKENI come from the germline V gene. As DNA, the CDR3 is TGTGCCAGCTCACCATTTAGGACGCGGGCGGGTGGCTACACCTTC. It translates to CASSPFRTRAGGYTF.

V gene TRBV7-8 combines with J gene TRBJ2-7; tentatively, D is TRBD1 (5 bases). From germline, CDR1 is SGHVS and CDR2 FQNEAQ. Between the trimmed V and J ends, which lost 4 bases and 2 bases, there was a span of 12 bases. The CDR3 totals 14 residues. CDR3 DNA: TGTGCCAGCAGCTCATCCAGGGTTACCTACGAGCAGTACTTC. As protein: CASSSSRVTYEQYF.

The chain is built from TRBV27 and TRBJ1-2; no firm D call. Trimming stripped 2 bases from V and 6 bases from J, with 13 bases between. From germline, CDR1 is MNHEY and CDR2 SMNVEV (reference sequence). The CDR3 sequence is 14 residues long. The CDR3, as DNA: TGTGCCAGCAGTTTACGAGGGCGTAGTGATGGCTACACCTTC. Protein sequence: CASSLRGRSDGYTF.

V gene TRBV5-1 combines with J gene TRBJ1-2, with D hard to call. V dropped 0 bases and J dropped 11 bases, with 14 bases sitting between them. Germline values: CDR1 SGHRS, CDR2 YFSETQ. The CDR3 consists of 13 residues. The CDR3 spells CASSLVVSSGYTF. The DNA for the CDR3 is TGCGCCAGCAGCTTGGTAGTCTCGTCGGGGTACACCTTC.

CDR3 sequence: CASSPVEAAGANVLTF. The DNA for the CDR3 is TGTGCCAGCTCACCAGTGGAGGCGGCTGGGGCCAACGTCCTGACTTTC. The rearrangement links TRBV18 to TRBJ2-6; the D gene is possibly TRBD2 (5 bases). Germline CDR1 and CDR2: KGHSH and LQKENI. V gave up 2 bases and J gave up 2 bases, with 10 bases separating them. CDR3 length: 16 residues.

The rearrangement uses TRBV11-2 and TRBJ1-5, with D maybe TRBD1 (6 bases). Trimming stripped 3 bases from V and 2 bases from J, with 8 bases between. Germline-derived CDR1 and CDR2 are SGHAT and FQNNGV. This CDR3 has 14 residues. The CDR3 loop is CASSLDSGNQPQHF. CDR3 sequence (DNA): TGTGCCAGCAGCTTGGACAGCGGCAATCAGCCCCAGCATTTT.

This sequence joins TRBV3-1 (or the pseudogene TRBV3-2) and TRBJ1-3; 9 nucleotides match TRBD1. Looked up from germline, CDR1 is LGHDT and CDR2 is YNNKEL (reference sequence). This CDR3 has 18 residues. The trim removed 0 bases at V and 2 bases at J, leaving 8 bases unmatched. Here the CDR3 DNA reads TGTGCCAGCAGCCAAGATCCGCCGGGACAGGGAACTGGAAACACCATATATTTT. As protein: CASSQDPPGQGTGNTIYF.

This chain links TRBV2 with TRBJ2-5; 9 bases are a match to TRBD1. The germline V gene has CDR1 SNHLY and CDR2 FYNNEI. The CDR3 length is 13 residues. With 4 bases clipped from V and 4 bases from J, the junction kept 1 base outside the gene matches. CDR3 DNA: TGTGCCAGCAGTGGGGACAGGGTAGAGACCCAGTACTTC. It codes for CASSGDRVETQYF.

The J gene is TRBJ2-7, the V gene TRBV7-9; a possible D gene is TRBD1 (5 bases). V gave up 1 base and J gave up 5 bases, with 12 bases separating them. This CDR3 is built from 14 residues. Germline-derived CDR1 and CDR2 are SEHNR and FQNEAQ (reference sequence). The CDR3 nucleotides are TGTGCCAGCAGCTTAGATGAGCAGGGTAACGAGCAGTACTTC. It specifies CASSLDEQGNEQYF.

The J gene is TRBJ1-2, the V gene TRBV9; 12 bases map to TRBD1. Germline V gives CDR1 SGDLS, CDR2 YYNGEE. V shed 5 bases, J shed 7 bases, and the junction held 9 bases outside the gene matches. The CDR3 is 15 residues long. The CDR3 region is CASSRDRGRIGGYTF. The CDR3 DNA is TGTGCCAGCAGTAGGGACAGGGGGCGCATCGGTGGCTACACCTTC.

CDR3 region: CASSPLAGPYETQYF. CDR3 DNA sequence: TGTGCCAGCAGTCCACTAGCGGGGCCGTATGAGACCCAGTACTTC. The chain combines TRBV11-2 with TRBJ2-5; 10 bases fit TRBD2. V gave up 6 bases and J gave up 5 bases; unmatched junction bases: 9. The CDR3 extends over 15 amino acids. Germline values: CDR1 SGHAT, CDR2 FQNNGV. The full variable domain, rest sourced from reference TRBV11-2 and TRBJ2-5, is EAGVAQSPRYKIIEKRQSVAFWCNPISGHATLYWYQQILGQGPKLLIQFQNNGVVDDSQLPKDRFSAERLKGVDSTLKIQPAKLEDSAVYLCASSPLAGPYETQYFGPGTRLLVL.

V is TRBV28 and J is TRBJ2-7; D remains unclear. The ends were cut back, 2 bases at V and 9 bases at J, with 11 bases in the middle. The CDR3 extends over 12 amino acids. Germline V gene lookup returns CDR1 MDHEN and CDR2 SYDVKM. CDR3 bases: TGTGCCAGCAGTTTACCCCGTATTGTGCAGTACTTC. This gives the protein CASSLPRIVQYF. Drawing the rest from reference TRBV28 and TRBJ2-7, the complete variable domain is DVKVTQSSRYLVKRTGEKVFLECVQDMDHENMFWYRQDPGLGLRLIYFSYDVKMKEKGDIPEGYSVSREKKERFSLILESASTNQTSMYLCASSLPRIVQYFGPGTRLTVT.

V usage is TRBV3-1 (or the pseudogene TRBV3-2) and J usage is TRBJ1-2, with 7 positions matching TRBD1. V trimming: 3 bases; J trimming: 8 bases; junction bases outside the gene matches: 12. Germline CDR1 and CDR2: LGHDT and YNNKEL (reference sequence). This CDR3 spans 15 amino acids. The CDR3 protein is CASSQVSGTVKGYTF. The CDR3 DNA is TGTGCCAGCAGCCAGGTATCCGGGACAGTGAAGGGCTACACCTTC.

Only one count was recorded for this clone. The chain couples TRBV21-1 to TRBJ1-2; TRBD1, the D gene given by the table, was not confirmed from the DNA. TRBV21-1 is labeled a pseudogene. The CDR3 has 13 residues. The CDR3 sequence is CASSENRGDGYTF. The DNA of the CDR3 is TGTGCCAGCAGCGAAAACAGGGGTGATGGCTACACCTTC.